Following are 32 T cell receptor beta chains from one sample sequenced in a study of OX40 agonist ivuxolimab in advanced cancers. Profiled with immunoSEQ multiplex PCR; TCRdb holds only in-frame clones, not every one. The table has 40,000 or so clones, roughly 82% seen once. The source material was CD4+ or CD8+ T cells sorted from blood, sampled in a trial of the OX40 agonist ivuxolimab. These receptors came from an adult with an advanced solid tumor such as melanoma, head and neck, liver or kidney cancer.

This clone counts as medium-sized. The rearrangement links TRBV18 to TRBJ2-2; 12 bases are a match to TRBD2. With 4 bases clipped from V and 0 bases from J, the junction kept 9 bases outside the gene matches. From germline, CDR1 is KGHSH and CDR2 LQKENI. The CDR3 is made up of 19 amino acids. The CDR3 DNA is TGTGCCAGCTCACACCGGACTAGCGGGGCCAACGCGAACACCGGGGAGCTGTTTTTT. It encodes CASSHRTSGANANTGELFF.

DNA of the CDR3: TGTGCCAGTAGTACGTCCGGGACAGGGGTCTACGAGCAGTACTTC. Its protein is CASSTSGTGVYEQYF. The chain employs TRBV19 and TRBJ2-7, with 10 positions matching TRBD1. This CDR3 is 15 amino acids long. V shed 4 bases, J shed 3 bases, and the junction held 6 bases outside the gene matches. Germline values: CDR1 LNHDA, CDR2 SQIVND (reference sequence).

The chain uses TRBV6-5 and TRBJ1-1; maybe TRBD1 (5 bases). The CDR3 has 14 amino acids. V was pared by 6 bases and J by 3 bases, with 14 bases between. Germline V lookup: CDR1 MNHEY, CDR2 SVGAGI. The CDR3: CASRLRALHTEAFF. CDR3 nucleotide sequence: TGTGCCAGCAGACTCAGGGCTCTCCACACTGAAGCTTTCTTT.

The chain recombines TRBV30 with TRBJ1-2, with 9 bases that match TRBD1. The CDR3 is 13 amino acids. Losses at the gene ends were 0 bases for V and 6 bases for J; bases not matched to a gene: 2. Looked up from germline, CDR1 is GTSNPN and CDR2 is SVGIG (reference sequence). CDR3 loop: CAWSVGTGNGYTF. CDR3 DNA sequence: TGTGCCTGGAGTGTTGGGACAGGGAATGGCTACACCTTC.

The J gene is TRBJ2-3, the V gene TRBV5-1; TRBD1 is a possible D gene (6 bases). With 6 bases removed from V and 2 bases from J, the gap between germline ends came to 13 bases. CDR3 length: 14 residues. CDR1 is SGHRS and CDR2 is YFSETQ in the germline V gene. CDR3 region: CASKPGHLTDTQYF. The DNA of the CDR3 is TGCGCCAGCAAACCGGGACACCTCACAGATACGCAGTATTTT.

V usage is TRBV9 and J usage is TRBJ2-4; possibly TRBD1 for D (6 bases). With 0 bases removed from V and 3 bases from J, the gap between germline ends came to 13 bases. The CDR3 runs 16 residues. Germline loops: CDR1 SGDLS, CDR2 YYNGEE. For the CDR3, the DNA is TGTGCCAGCAGCGTAGATCCCAGGGGTGGCAAAAACATTCAGTACTTC. Protein sequence: CASSVDPRGGKNIQYF.

The CDR3 reads CASILGDRGISNTEAFF. For the CDR3, the DNA is TGTGCCAGTATCCTAGGGGACAGGGGGATTTCAAACACTGAAGCTTTCTTT. This rearrangement joins TRBV19 to TRBJ1-1, with TRBD1 matching 11 bases. This CDR3 has 17 amino acids. Germline V lookup: CDR1 LNHDA, CDR2 SQIVND (reference sequence). Germline trimming cut 7 bases from V and 2 bases from J; bases unmatched to any gene: 12.

The chain carries TRBV10-3 and TRBJ2-7, with 15 bases fitting TRBD2. In germline, CDR1 is ENHRY, CDR2 SYGVKD. The CDR3 is 19 amino acids. Germline trimming cut 4 bases from V and 2 bases from J; bases unmatched to any gene: 12. The DNA for the CDR3 is TGTGCCATCAGTGGCACGGAGGGACTAGCGGGAGGTGGGACCTACGAGCAGTACTTC. Protein sequence: CAISGTEGLAGGGTYEQYF.

This clone is medium-sized by share. The chain uses TRBV18 and TRBJ2-4; D gene ambiguous. The CDR3 consists of 17 residues. V lost 0 bases and J lost 0, with 12 bases in between. CDR1 and CDR2 (germline): KGHSH, LQKENI. The CDR3 spells CASSPPWAELAKNIQYF. CDR3 nucleotides: TGTGCCAGCTCACCACCTTGGGCAGAACTAGCCAAAAACATTCAGTACTTC.

The chain recombines TRBV6-1 with TRBJ2-7, with 9 bases aligning to TRBD2. The end of the DNA aligns better with TRBJ2-1, so the J call may be wrong. Germline-derived CDR1 and CDR2 are MNHNS and SASEGT. The CDR3 has 14 residues. CDR3 nucleotide sequence: TGTGCCAGCAGTGTAGCGGGGGCGGCGAATGAGCAGTTCTTC. It specifies CASSVAGAANEQFF.

V and J are TRBV6-4 and TRBJ2-2; D is undetermined. V shed 2 bases and J shed 6 bases, with 16 bases lying between them. The CDR3 length is 16 residues. The germline gives CDR1 MRHNA, CDR2 SNTAGT. The CDR3 sequence is CASSDMQSGSPGELFF. The CDR3 region has the DNA TGTGCCAGCAGTGACATGCAGTCAGGTTCCCCCGGGGAGCTGTTTTTT.

The chain couples TRBV6-5 to TRBJ2-3; D is perhaps TRBD2 (6 bases). The V gene's germline CDR1 is MNHEY and CDR2 SVGAGI. The CDR3 totals 13 residues. V was cut by 6 bases and J by 6 bases, with 13 bases left in between. The CDR3 DNA follows: TGTGCCAGCAGACGAACGGGAGTGGATACGCAGTATTTT. Encoded protein: CASRRTGVDTQYF.

This chain connects TRBV5-6 to TRBJ1-6; no firm D call. This CDR3 is 12 amino acids long. Germline loops: CDR1 SGHDT, CDR2 YYEEEE. Trimming took 0 bases from V and 13 from J, leaving 8 bases between them. The CDR3 sequence: CASSLDRQPLHF. CDR3 sequence (DNA): TGTGCCAGCAGCTTGGACCGCCAGCCCCTCCACTTT.

CDR3 sequence: CASMAEVYSPFGYTF. As DNA, the CDR3 is TGTGCCAGCATGGCAGAGGTCTACTCTCCCTTCGGCTACACCTTC. The V gene is TRBV6-5, the J gene TRBJ1-2, with unresolved D. There are 15 residues in the CDR3. Germline-derived CDR1 and CDR2 are MNHEY and SVGAGI. Trimming left V 7 bases short and J 8 bases short, with 23 bases between.

The chain combines TRBV6-4 with TRBJ2-1, with 8 bases matching TRBD2. The trim removed 5 bases at V and 0 bases at J, leaving 9 bases unmatched. Germline V gives CDR1 MRHNA, CDR2 SNTAGT. This CDR3 has 17 residues. In nucleotides, the CDR3 is TGTGCCAGCAGTACGGGAGTCAGCGGGAGCTCCTACAATGAGCAGTTCTTC. This encodes CASSTGVSGSSYNEQFF.

The chain uses TRBV6-6 and TRBJ2-2; 11 bases are shared with TRBD2. This CDR3 has 16 residues. With 6 bases clipped from V and 6 bases from J, the junction kept 9 bases outside the gene matches. Germline CDR1 is MNHNY and CDR2 is SVGAGI (reference sequence). CDR3 sequence reads: CASRISGGANAGELFF. CDR3 nucleotide sequence: TGTGCCAGCAGAATTAGCGGGGGGGCCAATGCCGGGGAGCTGTTTTTT.

The J gene is TRBJ1-6, the V gene TRBV5-1, with 8 bases aligning to TRBD1. CDR1 is SGHRS, CDR2 YFSETQ, per germline. The length of the CDR3 is 15 residues. J was trimmed by 7 bases and V by 3 bases; bases with no gene match: 6. The CDR3 sequence is CASSWTGNGNSPLHF. The CDR3 nucleotides read TGCGCCAGCAGCTGGACAGGGAACGGAAATTCACCCCTCCACTTT.

On this clone: Other nucleotide sequences from this sample produce the same CDR3. The chain links TRBV28 to TRBJ1-3, with unresolved D. The V and J ends lost 3 bases and 3 bases respectively, with 6 bases between them. This CDR3 has 13 amino acids. Germline V lookup: CDR1 MDHEN, CDR2 SYDVKM. CDR3 in amino acids: CASSFGNGNTIYF. The CDR3 bases are TGTGCCAGCAGTTTTGGAAATGGAAACACCATATATTTT.

This clone has a single count. The chain recombines TRBV18 with TRBJ2-7; D gene unclear. This CDR3 has 13 residues. Per the germline V gene, CDR1 is KGHSH and CDR2 is LQKENI. The V and J ends lost 3 bases and 1 base respectively, with 7 bases between them. Written as DNA, the CDR3 is TGTGCCAGCTCACCGTTAGGTTCCTACGAGCAGTACTTC. Translating gives CASSPLGSYEQYF. Combining the CDR3 with reference TRBV18 and TRBJ2-7 gives the whole variable domain NAGVMQNPRHLVRRRGQEARLRCSPMKGHSHVYWYRQLPEEGLKFMVYLQKENIIDESGMPKERFSAEFPKEGPSILRIQQVVRGDSAAYFCASSPLGSYEQYFGPGTRLTVT.

V gene TRBV5-4 combines with J gene TRBJ2-3, with 9 bases that match TRBD2. The germline V gene has CDR1 SGHNT and CDR2 YYREEE (reference sequence). Trimming cost V 0 bases and J 6 bases; bases outside gene matches: 11. This CDR3 spans 17 amino acids. CDR3 DNA sequence: TGTGCCAGCAGCTTGGCCTGGGCGGGGGGGCCAGCCGATACGCAGTATTTT. This encodes CASSLAWAGGPADTQYF. The variable domain in full, with the rest retrieved from reference TRBV5-4 and TRBJ2-3, is ETGVTQSPTHLIKTRGQQVTLRCSSQSGHNTVSWYQQALGQGPQFIFQYYREEENGRGNFPPRFSGLQFPNYSSELNVNALELDDSALYLCASSLAWAGGPADTQYFGPGTRLTVL.

This chain joins TRBV28 and TRBJ2-1; the D gene is possibly TRBD1 (6 bases). Trimming took off 8 bases at V and 3 bases at J, with 26 bases between the two ends. This CDR3 region has 18 residues. The germline gives CDR1 MDHEN, CDR2 SYDVKM. Here the CDR3 DNA reads TGTGCCAGCCGTCCCCCCCCAGGCGTACAGGGCGTCTACAATGAGCAGTTCTTC. The encoded protein is CASRPPPGVQGVYNEQFF.

The chain links TRBV18 to TRBJ2-7; possibly TRBD1 for D (8 bases). CDR3 length: 17 amino acids. V was cut by 1 base and J by 4 bases, with 20 bases left in between. Per germline, CDR1 KGHSH and CDR2 LQKENI. CDR3: CASSPQRGQVVWYEQYF. CDR3 DNA sequence: TGTGCCAGCTCACCACAGCGGGGACAGGTAGTCTGGTACGAGCAGTACTTC.

The chain combines TRBV6-1 with TRBJ2-7; the match to TRBD1 covers 9 bases. The germline V gene has CDR1 MNHNS and CDR2 SASEGT. The V gene end was trimmed by 7 bases and the J gene end by 2 bases; junction bases not matched to a gene: 9. This CDR3 region has 15 residues. The CDR3 loop is CASNPLGTGPYEQYF. In DNA, the CDR3 is TGTGCCAGCAACCCCCTAGGGACAGGGCCCTACGAGCAGTACTTC.

The chain employs TRBV13 and TRBJ1-2; the D gene is possibly TRBD1 (6 bases). There are 14 residues in the CDR3. Germline V gene data show CDR1 as PRHDT and CDR2 as FYEKMQ (reference sequence). V was pared by 2 bases and J by 1 base, with 8 bases between. CDR3 loop: CASSLRTVNYGYTF. The CDR3 DNA is TGTGCCAGCAGCTTACGGACAGTTAACTATGGCTACACCTTC.

The chain has TRBV19 and TRBJ2-3; D may be TRBD1 (6 bases). The CDR3 spans 15 residues. The V end lost 3 bases, the J end lost 4 bases, and 14 bases lay between the germline ends. Germline assignment: CDR1 LNHDA and CDR2 SQIVND (reference sequence). In DNA form, the CDR3 reads TGTGCCAGTAGTATTTCAAGGGGGAGTGCAGATACGCAGTATTTT. Protein: CASSISRGSADTQYF.

This chain joins TRBV7-2 and TRBJ2-5; D is unclear. Germline V gene data show CDR1 as SGHTA and CDR2 as FQGNSA. This CDR3 region has 15 residues. The V end lost 8 bases, the J end lost 5 bases, and 21 bases lay between the germline ends. The CDR3 loop reads CASSRAWAAGETQYF. The CDR3 coding sequence is TGTGCCAGCTCCCGCGCCTGGGCAGCTGGGGAGACCCAGTACTTC.

The chain employs TRBV30 and TRBJ2-3, with a possible D match to TRBD2 (6 bases). Trimming cost V 3 bases and J 2 bases, with 21 bases left between them. The CDR3 loop spans 17 amino acids. The germline V gene has CDR1 GTSNPN and CDR2 SVGIG (reference sequence). CDR3 protein: CAWRFGGAVIPTDTQYF. The CDR3 DNA follows: TGTGCCTGGAGATTCGGGGGAGCGGTTATACCCACAGATACGCAGTATTTT.

The J gene is TRBJ2-1, the V gene TRBV7-9; no clear D. There are 15 residues in the CDR3. Germline values: CDR1 SEHNR, CDR2 FQNEAQ (reference sequence). The V and J ends lost 0 bases and 5 bases respectively, with 11 bases between them. The CDR3 here is CASSLASTTDNEQFF. The CDR3 DNA follows: TGTGCCAGCAGCTTAGCCAGTACTACCGACAATGAGCAGTTCTTC.

This clone showed up just once. The DNA of the CDR3 is TGTGCCAGCAGTGAAACGACAGGGGTGCGAGGCTACACCTTC. It encodes CASSETTGVRGYTF. J is TRBJ1-2 and V is TRBV6-5, with TRBD1 matching over 8 bases. Per the germline V gene, CDR1 is MNHEY and CDR2 is SVGAGI. V dropped 5 bases and J dropped 8; count of bases not matched to a gene: 10. The CDR3 runs to 14 residues.

This sequence joins TRBV28 and TRBJ1-1; a weak D match, TRBD1 (5 bases). V gave up 7 bases and J gave up 0 bases, with 12 bases separating them. This CDR3 has 14 amino acids. Germline V gene sequence: CDR1 MDHEN, CDR2 SYDVKM. The CDR3 DNA reads as TGTGCCAGCACCTCGCCAGGGTTGAACACTGAAGCTTTCTTT. It codes for CASTSPGLNTEAFF.

The gene calls are TRBV6-6 and TRBJ1-2; weak D call: TRBD1 (6 bases). The CDR3 sequence is 14 residues long. V shed 5 bases and J shed 4 bases, with 14 bases lying between them. Per germline, CDR1 MNHNY and CDR2 SVGAGI (reference sequence). In DNA form, the CDR3 reads TGTGCCAGCAGTCAGGACAGCTTAAGCTATGGCTACACCTTC. Translated: CASSQDSLSYGYTF.

The rearrangement uses TRBV7-3 and TRBJ2-5; D not resolved. This CDR3 is built from 15 residues. Germline assignment: CDR1 SGHTA and CDR2 FQGTGA. V was trimmed by 5 bases and J by 1 base, leaving 14 bases between them. CDR3 region: CASSPFGWGQETQYF. The CDR3 coding sequence is TGTGCCAGCAGCCCTTTCGGATGGGGCCAAGAGACCCAGTACTTC.